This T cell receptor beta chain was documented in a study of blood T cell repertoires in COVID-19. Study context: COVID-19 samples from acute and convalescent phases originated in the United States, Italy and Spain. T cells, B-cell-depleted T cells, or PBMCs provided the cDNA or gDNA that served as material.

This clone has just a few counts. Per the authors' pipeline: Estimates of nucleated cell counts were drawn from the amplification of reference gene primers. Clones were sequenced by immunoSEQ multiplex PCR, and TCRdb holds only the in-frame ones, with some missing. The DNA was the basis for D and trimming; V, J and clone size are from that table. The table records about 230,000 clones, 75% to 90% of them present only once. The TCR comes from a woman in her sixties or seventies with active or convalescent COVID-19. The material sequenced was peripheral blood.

The DNA for the CDR3 is TGTGCCAGCAGTTTTGGCGGGGCTAACACCGGGGAGCTGTTTTTT. Residues: CASSFGGANTGELFF. This chain connects TRBV28 to TRBJ2-2, with TRBD2 as a possible D gene (6 bases). Trimming shortened V by 3 bases and J by 2 bases, and 10 bases separated the two germline ends. Germline V gene sequence: CDR1 MDHEN, CDR2 SYDVKM. The CDR3 runs 15 residues. The full variable domain, rest sourced from reference TRBV28 and TRBJ2-2, is DVKVTQSSRYLVKRTGEKVFLECVQDMDHENMFWYRQDPGLGLRLIYFSYDVKMKEKGDIPEGYSVSREKKERFSLILESASTNQTSMYLCASSFGGANTGELFFGEGSRLTVL.